Listed below are T cell receptor beta chains from one sample, sequenced in a study of blood T cell repertoires in COVID-19. Method: immunoSEQ multiplex PCR; TCRdb's copy keeps in-frame clones and lacks some. The sample records under 300,000 clones, roughly 90% being singletons. Sequencing was performed on peripheral blood. Receptor source: a man between 60 and 75 years old with acute or convalescent COVID-19. Both conserved end residues are part of each CDR3. D genes are given only for firm matches. Not all rows give a size; the values are once, few, many and, for expanded clones, a class.

J: TRBJ1-2
size: -
D: -
V: TRBV6-5
DNA: TGTGCCAGCTCCGCAGAAGGGGATCAGAGGTACACCTTC
CDR3: CASSAEGDQRYTF

J: TRBJ1-6
size: few
D: -
V: TRBV15
DNA: TGTGCCACCAGCAGAGCTGAACGGGGGGACTCACCCCTCCACTTT
CDR3: CATSRAERGDSPLHF

J: TRBJ2-3
size: -
D: -
V: TRBV2
DNA: TGTGCCAGCAGTGATCGTAGAAGCACAGATACGCAGTATTTT
CDR3: CASSDRRSTDTQYF

J: TRBJ1-2
size: -
D: -
V: TRBV12-3/TRBV12-4
DNA: TGTGCCAGCAGCCTGGCTTCCAGCTATGGCTACACCTTC
CDR3: CASSLASSYGYTF

J: TRBJ2-3
size: -
D: TRBD1
V: TRBV12-3/TRBV12-4
DNA: TGTGCCAGCAGTCATTCCGGGACAGTGATTTATTTT
CDR3: CASSHSGTVIYF

J: TRBJ1-2
size: -
D: -
V: TRBV28
DNA: TGTGCCAGCAGTTCCCTGACGAGAAAGCAGGGAAACTATGGCTACACCTTC
CDR3: CASSSLTRKQGNYGYTF

J: TRBJ1-4
size: -
D: -
V: TRBV12-3/TRBV12-4
DNA: TGTGCCAGCAGCCTGGGGACTCGCGAAAAACTGTTTTTT
CDR3: CASSLGTREKLFF

J: TRBJ1-1
size: -
D: -
V: TRBV18
DNA: TGTGCCAGCTCACCAATGGGGCCGACTGTCACTGAAGCTTTCTTT
CDR3: CASSPMGPTVTEAFF

J: TRBJ2-7
size: once
D: -
V: TRBV7-6
DNA: TGTGCCAGCCGGGGAGCCACCTACGAGCAGTACTTC
CDR3: CASRGATYEQYF

J: TRBJ2-1
size: once
D: TRBD2
V: TRBV29-1
DNA: TGCAGCGCGCGGACTAGCGGGTCCTACAATGAGCAGTTCTTC
CDR3: CSARTSGSYNEQFF

J: TRBJ1-2
size: -
D: TRBD1
V: TRBV9
DNA: TGTGCCAGCAGCAAAGACAGGGGTGGCTACACCTTC
CDR3: CASSKDRGGYTF

J: TRBJ1-6
size: few
D: TRBD1
V: TRBV6-2/TRBV6-3
DNA: TGTGCCAGCAGCCCTGGACAGGGGTTTCAGTCACCCCTCCACTTT
CDR3: CASSPGQGFQSPLHF

J: TRBJ2-7
size: -
D: -
V: TRBV9
DNA: TGTGCCAGCAGCGTGGCCGGGTCTCCAGATTACGAGCAGTACTTC
CDR3: CASSVAGSPDYEQYF

J: TRBJ1-5
size: -
D: -
V: TRBV5-8
DNA: TGTGCCAGCAGCCTGGGGGGGGGCAATCAGCCCCAGCATTTT
CDR3: CASSLGGGNQPQHF

J: TRBJ2-1
size: -
D: -
V: TRBV5-1
DNA: TGCGCCAGCAGCTTGTCTGGAGCTAGCTCCTACAATGAGCAGTTCTTC
CDR3: CASSLSGASSYNEQFF

J: TRBJ1-4
size: -
D: -
V: TRBV18
DNA: TGTGCCAGCTCCCCGGGGGGAGCTAATGAAAAACTGTTTTTT
CDR3: CASSPGGANEKLFF

J: TRBJ1-2
size: once
D: TRBD1
V: TRBV18
DNA: TGTGCCAGCTCTGAGGGGACAGCCTATGGCTACACCTTC
CDR3: CASSEGTAYGYTF

J: TRBJ2-3
size: -
D: -
V: TRBV28
DNA: TGTGCCAGCAGTTCGGGCGGGCGGGCGCAGTATTTT
CDR3: CASSSGGRAQYF

J: TRBJ1-5
size: -
D: -
V: TRBV28
DNA: TGTGCCAGCAGCCGGTCAAGGGGTCAGCCCCAGCATTTT
CDR3: CASSRSRGQPQHF